This TCR beta chain was recovered during a study of cytomegalovirus exposure and HLA in healthy donors. Study results and caveats: Common viral pathogens were later found to be apparently linked to several of the most significant clusters.

Note on this clone: The antigen is not known.

A multiplex PCR was run with 60 Vbeta primers and 13 Jbeta primers. Here immunoSEQ multiplex PCR was the method, and the copy in TCRdb shows in-frame clones only, minus some. The data contain fewer than 120,000 clones, approximately 80% of them singletons. V shed 6 bases and J shed 1 base, with 12 bases lying between them. This CDR3 contains 13 residues. Germline loops: CDR1 SQVTM, CDR2 ANQGSEA. The sequence derives from a woman aged 55-70 years in good health and CMV-seropositive. The rearrangement uses TRBV29-1 and TRBJ1-2; a weak D match, TRBD1 (6 bases). Material for sequencing was PBMCs. CDR3 coding DNA: TGCAGCGTAACTACAGGGTATAACTATGGCTACACCTTC. It codes for CSVTTGYNYGYTF.